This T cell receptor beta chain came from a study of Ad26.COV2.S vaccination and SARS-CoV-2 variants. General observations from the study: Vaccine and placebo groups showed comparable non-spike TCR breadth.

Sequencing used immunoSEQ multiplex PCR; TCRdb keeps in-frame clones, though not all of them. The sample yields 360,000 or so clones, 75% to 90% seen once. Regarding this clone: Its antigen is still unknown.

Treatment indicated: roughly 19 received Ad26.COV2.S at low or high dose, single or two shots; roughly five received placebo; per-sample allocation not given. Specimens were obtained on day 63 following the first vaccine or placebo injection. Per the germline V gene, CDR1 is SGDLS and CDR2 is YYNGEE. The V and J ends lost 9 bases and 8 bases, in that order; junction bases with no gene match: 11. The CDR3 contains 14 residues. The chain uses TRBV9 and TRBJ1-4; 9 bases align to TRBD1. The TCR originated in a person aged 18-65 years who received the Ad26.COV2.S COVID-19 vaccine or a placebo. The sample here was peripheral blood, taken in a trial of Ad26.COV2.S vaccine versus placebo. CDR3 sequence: CATNHRGPGEKLFF. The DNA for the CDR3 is TGTGCCACCAACCACAGGGGGCCGGGAGAAAAACTGTTTTTT.